The T cell receptor (beta chain) under discussion was sequenced for a study of T cell responses to AZD1222 COVID-19 vaccine. In the study overall: Second doses that came at about 4 or about 12 weeks were put together.

Study-level points and caveats: Clonal diversity may have been underestimated, and the donors were mostly white British, with more females than males. The study identified only six AZD1222 recipients as seropositive at baseline. Vaccine-associated CD4 TCRs ranged over spike, dominating at 160-218 and 743-854.

The protocol was immunoSEQ multiplex PCR, while the TCRdb copy is restricted to in-frame clones and leaves out a portion. The sample includes around 110,000 clones, just over 85% of them seen just once. Note on this clone: Its target is unknown.

The TCR comes from an adult in good health. Sample: peripheral blood, taken on day 0 of AZD1222 vaccination.

The DNA of the CDR3 is TGTGCCAGCAGTTTAACAGTGACCTCACCCCTCCACTTT. Translated, it gives CASSLTVTSPLHF. The chain links TRBV27 to TRBJ1-6; the D is unclear. Germline V lookup: CDR1 MNHEY, CDR2 SMNVEV (reference sequence). V was shortened by 2 bases and J by 10 bases, with 9 bases between the two germline ends. CDR3 length equals 13 residues.